These 6 T cell receptor beta chains were all obtained from the same sample, sequenced in a study of blood T cell repertoires in COVID-19 (dated by TCRdb to the early 2020s). Libraries were built with the immunoSEQ multiplex PCR assay. Drawn from immuneACCESS, this table holds only the in-frame rearrangements with V and J called that TCRdb kept. Clones are partly lost; checked studies trace under half to an unresolved V gene and leave the rest unexplained. The sample table holds 200,000 to 250,000 clones, of which 80% to 90% were seen once. Less than 3.5% of the sample belongs to the ten largest clones. The sequencing input was peripheral blood. Every receptor here comes from a man under 40 with COVID-19, enrolled during active disease.

This clone appeared a few times. The chain is built from TRBV10-3 and TRBJ1-1; tentatively, D is TRBD1 (5 bases). CDR3 size: 16 residues. Germline CDR1 reads ENHRY; CDR2 reads SYGVKD. Trimming cost V 5 bases and J 0 bases, with 16 bases left between them. CDR3 bases: TGTGCCATCAGTCACTCCAGGGAGGCGATGAACACTGAAGCTTTCTTT. It encodes CAISHSREAMNTEAFF.

The count of this clone is one. The chain employs TRBV5-1 and TRBJ2-3, with 9 bases aligning to TRBD2. J was trimmed by 2 bases and V by 0 bases; bases with no gene match: 4. Germline V gene data show CDR1 as SGHRS and CDR2 as YFSETQ. The CDR3 has 16 amino acids. CDR3 sequence reads: CASSLGASGITDTQYF. CDR3 sequence (DNA): TGCGCCAGCAGCTTGGGGGCTAGCGGGATCACAGATACGCAGTATTTT.

This clone was recorded a few times. The V gene is TRBV2, the J gene TRBJ1-1, with 12 bases matching TRBD1. CDR1 is SNHLY, CDR2 FYNNEI, per germline. The CDR3 contains 17 residues. After removal of 3 bases from V and 5 bases from J, the junction contained 10 bases not matched to a gene. The CDR3 DNA reads as TGTGCCAGCAGTGACCTCCGGGACAGGGGGCTGTTAACTGAAGCTTTCTTT. Translated: CASSDLRDRGLLTEAFF.

This clone was observed a single time. The chain carries TRBV10-3 and TRBJ2-3, with D hard to call. This CDR3 region has 15 residues. CDR1 and CDR2 (germline): ENHRY, SYGVKD. V was cut by 4 bases and J by 0 bases, with 11 bases left in between. CDR3: CAISARKVSTDTQYF. The CDR3 region has the DNA TGTGCCATCAGTGCGAGGAAGGTCAGCACAGATACGCAGTATTTT.

The gene calls are TRBV4-1 and TRBJ1-2; a weak D match, TRBD1 (5 bases). Germline-derived CDR1 and CDR2 are MGHRA and YSYEKL. The V end lost 0 bases, the J end lost 5 bases, and 10 bases lay between the germline ends. CDR3 length: 14 amino acids. CDR3 DNA: TGCGCCAGCAGCCAAGATGGGGGGGTTTATGGCTACACCTTC. It translates to CASSQDGGVYGYTF.

The chain carries TRBV28 and TRBJ1-2, with TRBD1 matching over 9 bases. The length of the CDR3 is 16 residues. The trim removed 5 bases at V and 1 base at J, leaving 8 bases unmatched. CDR1 and CDR2 from the germline V gene are MDHEN and SYDVKM. The CDR3: CASSPTPGQGNYGYTF. The CDR3 DNA sequence: TGTGCCAGCAGTCCCACCCCGGGACAGGGTAACTATGGCTACACCTTC.